One and the same sample provided the 3 T cell receptor beta chains below, sequenced in a study of blood T cell repertoires in COVID-19. Using immunoSEQ multiplex PCR, the repertoire was profiled, and TCRdb retains in-frame clones only, with some absent. Here the sample spans approximately 170,000 clones, more than 65% being singletons. Sample: peripheral blood. Source of these receptors: a woman of 80 years or more with active or convalescent COVID-19.

The chain combines TRBV25-1 with TRBJ1-2; no reliable D call. This CDR3 is 15 amino acids long. The germline V gene has CDR1 MGHDK and CDR2 SYGVNS. The germline V and J ends were trimmed by 6 bases and 8 bases, with 22 bases remaining between them. DNA for the CDR3: TGTGCCAGCAGACCATCCGACCTGGGGAGTGGAGGCTACACCTTC. It specifies CASRPSDLGSGGYTF.

The rearrangement joins TRBV2 to TRBJ1-1; perhaps TRBD1 as D (5 bases). V lost 6 bases and J lost 7, with 18 bases in between. This CDR3 comprises 14 residues. Germline CDR1 is SNHLY and CDR2 is FYNNEI. The CDR3 spells CASRDRTQGGEAFF. CDR3 DNA sequence: TGTGCCAGCAGAGACAGAACTCAGGGTGGTGAAGCTTTCTTT.

The genes are TRBV15 and TRBJ2-7, with 11 bases aligning to TRBD1. Unmatched junction bases numbered 7, after V lost 2 bases and J lost 4 bases. The germline CDR1 and CDR2 sequences are LNHNV and YYDKDF (reference sequence). There are 16 residues in the CDR3. The CDR3, as DNA: TGTGCCACCAGCAGATACCGAGGACAGGGGGCTTACGAGCAGTACTTC. Its translation: CATSRYRGQGAYEQYF.